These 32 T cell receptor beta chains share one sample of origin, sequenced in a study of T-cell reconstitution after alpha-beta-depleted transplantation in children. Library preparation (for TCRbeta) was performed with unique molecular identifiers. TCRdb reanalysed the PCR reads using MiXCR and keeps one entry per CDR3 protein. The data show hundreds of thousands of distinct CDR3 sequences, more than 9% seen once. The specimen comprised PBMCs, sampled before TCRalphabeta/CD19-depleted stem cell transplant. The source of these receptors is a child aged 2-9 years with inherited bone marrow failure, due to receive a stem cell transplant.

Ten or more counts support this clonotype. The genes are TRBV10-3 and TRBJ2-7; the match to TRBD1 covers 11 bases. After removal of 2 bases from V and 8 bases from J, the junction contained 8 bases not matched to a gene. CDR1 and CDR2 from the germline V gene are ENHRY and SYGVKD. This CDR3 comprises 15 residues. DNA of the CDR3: TGTGCCATCAGTGAGATCAGGACAGGGGGCGGTCAGCAGTACTTC. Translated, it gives CAISEIRTGGGQQYF.

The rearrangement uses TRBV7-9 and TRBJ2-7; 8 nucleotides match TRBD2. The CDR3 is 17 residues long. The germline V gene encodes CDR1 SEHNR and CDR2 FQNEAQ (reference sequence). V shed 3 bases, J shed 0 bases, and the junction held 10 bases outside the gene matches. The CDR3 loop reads CASSLDRAGAVSYEQYF. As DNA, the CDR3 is TGTGCCAGCAGCTTGGATCGAGCGGGAGCTGTCTCCTACGAGCAGTACTTC.

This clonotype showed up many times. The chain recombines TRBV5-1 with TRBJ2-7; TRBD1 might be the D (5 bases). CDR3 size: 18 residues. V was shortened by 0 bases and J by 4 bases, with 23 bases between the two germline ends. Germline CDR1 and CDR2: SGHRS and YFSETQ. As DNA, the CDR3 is TGCGCCAGCAGCTTGGCCCCAGGCAGGGCTCCCGTCGTATACGAGCAGTACTTC. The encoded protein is CASSLAPGRAPVVYEQYF. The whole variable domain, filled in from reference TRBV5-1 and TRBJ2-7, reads KAGVTQTPRYLIKTRGQQVTLSCSPISGHRSVSWYQQTPGQGLQFLFEYFSETQRNKGNFPGRFSGRQFSNSRSEMNVSTLELGDSALYLCASSLAPGRAPVVYEQYFGPGTRLTVT.

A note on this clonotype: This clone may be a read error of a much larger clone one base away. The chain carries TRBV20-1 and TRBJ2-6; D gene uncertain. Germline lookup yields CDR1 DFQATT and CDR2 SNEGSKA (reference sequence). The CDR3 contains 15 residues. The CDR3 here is CGARDRRAGANVLTF. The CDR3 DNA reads TGCGGTGCTAGAGATAGACGGGCTGGGGCCAACGTCCTGACTTTC.

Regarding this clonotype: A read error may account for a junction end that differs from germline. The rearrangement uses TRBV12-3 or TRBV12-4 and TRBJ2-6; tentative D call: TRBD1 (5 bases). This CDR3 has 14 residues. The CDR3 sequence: CACRASSGANVLTF. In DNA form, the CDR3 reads TGTGCCTGCAGGGCTAGCTCTGGGGCCAACGTCCTGACTTTC.

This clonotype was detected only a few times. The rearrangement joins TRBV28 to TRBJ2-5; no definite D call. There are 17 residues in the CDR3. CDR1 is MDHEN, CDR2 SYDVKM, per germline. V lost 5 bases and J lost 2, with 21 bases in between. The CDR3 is CASSEPLSLTTQETQYF. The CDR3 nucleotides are TGTGCCAGCAGTGAACCCCTTAGTCTTACCACACAAGAGACCCAGTACTTC.

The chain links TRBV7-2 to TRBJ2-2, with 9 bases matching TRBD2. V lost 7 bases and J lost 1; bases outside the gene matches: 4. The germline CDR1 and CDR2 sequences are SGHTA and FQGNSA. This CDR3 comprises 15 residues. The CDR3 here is CASIEAGGNTGELFF. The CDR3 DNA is TGTGCCAGCATCGAAGCGGGAGGGAACACCGGGGAGCTGTTTTTT.

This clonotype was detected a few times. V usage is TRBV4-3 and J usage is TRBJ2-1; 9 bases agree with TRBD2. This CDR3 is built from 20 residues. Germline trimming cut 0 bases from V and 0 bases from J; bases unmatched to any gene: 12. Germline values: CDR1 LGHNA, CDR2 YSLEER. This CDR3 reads CASSQDSVTSGSFSYNEQFF. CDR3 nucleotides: TGCGCCAGCAGCCAAGATTCGGTGACTAGCGGATCATTCTCCTACAATGAGCAGTTCTTC.

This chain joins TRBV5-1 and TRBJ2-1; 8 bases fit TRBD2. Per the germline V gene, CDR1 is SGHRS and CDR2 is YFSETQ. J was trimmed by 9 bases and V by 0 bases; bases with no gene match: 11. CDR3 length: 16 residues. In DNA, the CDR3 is TGCGCCAGCAGCTTGGTAGTCGGGGCGGGAGGTGTTGAGCAGTTCTTC. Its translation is CASSLVVGAGGVEQFF.

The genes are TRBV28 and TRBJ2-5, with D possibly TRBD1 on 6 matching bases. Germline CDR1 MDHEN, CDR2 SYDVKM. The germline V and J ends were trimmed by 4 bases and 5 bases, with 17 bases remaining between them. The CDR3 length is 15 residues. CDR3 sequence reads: CASSSGAGRKETQYF. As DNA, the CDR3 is TGTGCCAGCAGTTCAGGGGCCGGGCGGAAGGAGACCCAGTACTTC.

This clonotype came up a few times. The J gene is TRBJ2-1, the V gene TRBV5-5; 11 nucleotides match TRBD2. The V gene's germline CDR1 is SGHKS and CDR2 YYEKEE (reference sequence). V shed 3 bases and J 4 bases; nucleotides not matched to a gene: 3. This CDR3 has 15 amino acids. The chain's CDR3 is CASSYSGRVYNEQFF. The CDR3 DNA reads TGTGCCAGCAGCTATAGCGGGAGGGTTTACAATGAGCAGTTCTTC.

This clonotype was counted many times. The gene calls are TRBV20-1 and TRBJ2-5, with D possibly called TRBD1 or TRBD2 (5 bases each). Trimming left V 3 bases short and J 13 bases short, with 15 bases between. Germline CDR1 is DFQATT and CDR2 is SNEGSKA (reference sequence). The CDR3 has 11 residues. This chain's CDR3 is CSASLRGRGYF. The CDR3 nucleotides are TGCAGTGCTAGTCTTCGGGGCCGAGGGTACTTC.

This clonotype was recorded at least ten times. DNA for the CDR3: TGCGCCAGCGGACCGCCTGGGGGCGGGGAGCTGTTTTTT. Translating it yields CASGPPGGGELFF. V usage is TRBV5-1 and J usage is TRBJ2-2; TRBD1 or TRBD2 may be the D gene (5 bases each). Trimming shortened V by 7 bases and J by 7 bases, and 14 bases separated the two germline ends. CDR3 size: 13 residues. Per the germline V gene, CDR1 is SGHRS and CDR2 is YFSETQ.

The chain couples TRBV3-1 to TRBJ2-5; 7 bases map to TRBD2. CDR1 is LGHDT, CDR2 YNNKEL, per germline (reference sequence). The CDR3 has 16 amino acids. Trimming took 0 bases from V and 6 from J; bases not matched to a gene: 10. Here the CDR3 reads CASSQDVAGVWQTQYF. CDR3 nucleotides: TGTGCCAGCAGCCAAGATGTCGCGGGAGTCTGGCAGACCCAGTACTTC.

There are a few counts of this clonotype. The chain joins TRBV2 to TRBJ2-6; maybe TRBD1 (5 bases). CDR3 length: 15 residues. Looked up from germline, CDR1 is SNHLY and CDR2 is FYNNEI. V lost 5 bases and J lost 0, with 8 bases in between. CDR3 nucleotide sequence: TGTGCCAGCAGTAAACAGGTCTCTGGGGCCAACGTCCTGACTTTC. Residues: CASSKQVSGANVLTF.

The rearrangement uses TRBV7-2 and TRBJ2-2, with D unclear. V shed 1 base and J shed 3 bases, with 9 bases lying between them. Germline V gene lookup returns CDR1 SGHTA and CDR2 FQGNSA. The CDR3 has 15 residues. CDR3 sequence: CASSLVEEDTGELFF. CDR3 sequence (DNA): TGTGCCAGCAGCTTAGTTGAAGAGGACACCGGGGAGCTGTTTTTT.

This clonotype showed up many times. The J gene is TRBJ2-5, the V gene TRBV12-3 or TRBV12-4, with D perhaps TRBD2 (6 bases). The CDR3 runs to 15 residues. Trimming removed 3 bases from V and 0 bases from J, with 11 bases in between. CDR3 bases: TGTGCCAGCAGTTTCCGGAGCGGGTACCAAGAGACCCAGTACTTC. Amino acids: CASSFRSGYQETQYF.

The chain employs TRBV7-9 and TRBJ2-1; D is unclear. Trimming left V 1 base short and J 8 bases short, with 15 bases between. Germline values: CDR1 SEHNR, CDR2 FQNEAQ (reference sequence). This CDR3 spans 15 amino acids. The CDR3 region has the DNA TGTGCCAGCAGCTTAGGATTAACAGCTAGGGATGAGCAGTTCTTC. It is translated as CASSLGLTARDEQFF.

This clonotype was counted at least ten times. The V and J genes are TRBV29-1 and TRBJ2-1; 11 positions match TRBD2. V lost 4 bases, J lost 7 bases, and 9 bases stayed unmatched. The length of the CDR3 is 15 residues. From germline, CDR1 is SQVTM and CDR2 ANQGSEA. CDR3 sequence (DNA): TGCAGCGTTGTTACTAGCGGGAGCAGGGGGAATGAGCAGTTCTTC. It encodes CSVVTSGSRGNEQFF.

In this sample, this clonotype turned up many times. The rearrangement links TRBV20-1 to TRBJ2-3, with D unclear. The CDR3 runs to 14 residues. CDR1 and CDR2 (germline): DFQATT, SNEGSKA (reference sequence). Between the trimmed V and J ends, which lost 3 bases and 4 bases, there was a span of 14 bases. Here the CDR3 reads CSASSRSWADTQYF. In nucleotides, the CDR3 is TGCAGTGCTAGTAGCCGGAGTTGGGCAGATACGCAGTATTTT.

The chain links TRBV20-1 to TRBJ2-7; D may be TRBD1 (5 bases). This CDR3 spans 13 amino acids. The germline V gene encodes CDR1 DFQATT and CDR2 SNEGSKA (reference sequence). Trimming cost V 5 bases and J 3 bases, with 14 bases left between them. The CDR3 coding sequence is TGCAGTGCTTCAAGAGGACACATCTACGAGCAGTACTTC. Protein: CSASRGHIYEQYF.

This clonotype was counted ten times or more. The DNA of the CDR3 is TGTGCCAGCAGCCCGGGACGCCTCCCCTACAATGAGCAGTTCTTC. Protein sequence: CASSPGRLPYNEQFF. The chain uses TRBV11-2 and TRBJ2-1; D could derive from TRBD1 or TRBD2 (5 bases each). V lost 5 bases and J 2 bases, leaving 13 bases between the germline ends. The germline V gene has CDR1 SGHAT and CDR2 FQNNGV. The CDR3 totals 15 residues.

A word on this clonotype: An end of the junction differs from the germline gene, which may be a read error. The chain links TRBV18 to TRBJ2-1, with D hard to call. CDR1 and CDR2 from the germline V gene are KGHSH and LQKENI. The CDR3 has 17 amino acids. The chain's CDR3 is CANSPGSVTPFYNEQFF. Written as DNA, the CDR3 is TGTGCCAACTCACCAGGTAGTGTGACACCGTTTTACAATGAGCAGTTCTTC.

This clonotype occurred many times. Written as DNA, the CDR3 is TGTGCCAGCAGCCAAAACTACGAGCAGTACTTC. Translation: CASSQNYEQYF. The gene calls are TRBV5-6 and TRBJ2-7; D call uncertain. Trimming took off 4 bases at V and 3 bases at J, with 5 bases between the two ends. Germline CDR1 SGHDT, CDR2 YYEEEE. The CDR3 extends over 11 amino acids. The full variable domain, completed using reference TRBV5-6 and TRBJ2-7, is DAGVTQSPTHLIKTRGQQVTLRCSPKSGHDTVSWYQQALGQGPQFIFQYYEEEERQRGNFPDRFSGHQFPNYSSELNVNALLLGDSALYLCASSQNYEQYFGPGTRLTVT.

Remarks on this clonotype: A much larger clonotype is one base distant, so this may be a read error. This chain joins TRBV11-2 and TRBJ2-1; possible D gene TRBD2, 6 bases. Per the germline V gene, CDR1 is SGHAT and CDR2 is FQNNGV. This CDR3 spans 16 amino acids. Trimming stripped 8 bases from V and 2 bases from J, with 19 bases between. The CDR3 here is CASLKEGRTPYNEQFF. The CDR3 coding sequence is TGTGCCAGCCTCAAGGAGGGGCGGACACCCTACAATGAGCAGTTCTTC.

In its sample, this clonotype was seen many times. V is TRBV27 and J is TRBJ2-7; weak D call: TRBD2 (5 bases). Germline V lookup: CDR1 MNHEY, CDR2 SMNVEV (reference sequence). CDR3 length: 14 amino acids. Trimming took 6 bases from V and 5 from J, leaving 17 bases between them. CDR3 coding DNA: TGTGCCAGCAGCGAAACTAGTTGGAGAAACGAGCAGTACTTC. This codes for CASSETSWRNEQYF.

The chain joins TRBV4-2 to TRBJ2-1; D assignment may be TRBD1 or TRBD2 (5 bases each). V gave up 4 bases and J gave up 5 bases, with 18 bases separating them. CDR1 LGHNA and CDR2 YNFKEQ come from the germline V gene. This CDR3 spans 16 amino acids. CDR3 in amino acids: CASSPPGPTWDNEQFF. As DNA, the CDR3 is TGTGCCAGCAGCCCACCGGGACCAACATGGGACAATGAGCAGTTCTTC.

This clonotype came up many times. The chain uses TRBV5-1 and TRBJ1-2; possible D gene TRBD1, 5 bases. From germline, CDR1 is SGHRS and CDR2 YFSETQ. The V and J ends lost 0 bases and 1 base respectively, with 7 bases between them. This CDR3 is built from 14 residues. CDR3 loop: CASSLGGDNYGYTF. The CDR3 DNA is TGCGCCAGCAGCTTGGGGGGGGATAACTATGGCTACACCTTC.

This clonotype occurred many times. In DNA form, the CDR3 reads TGTGCCAGCAGCTTAACAGGGGCCAACACTGAAGCTTTCTTT. Protein product: CASSLTGANTEAFF. The V and J genes are TRBV27 and TRBJ1-1, with 7 bases aligning to TRBD1. V lost 6 bases and J lost 2; bases outside the gene matches: 6. The CDR3 totals 14 residues. Germline loops: CDR1 MNHEY, CDR2 SMNVEV (reference sequence).

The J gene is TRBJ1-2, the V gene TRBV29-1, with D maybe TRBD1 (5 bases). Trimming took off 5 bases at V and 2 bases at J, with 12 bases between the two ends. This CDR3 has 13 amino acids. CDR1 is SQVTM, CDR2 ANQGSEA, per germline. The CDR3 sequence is CSVIQGENYGYTF. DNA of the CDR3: TGCAGCGTTATCCAGGGTGAAAACTATGGCTACACCTTC.

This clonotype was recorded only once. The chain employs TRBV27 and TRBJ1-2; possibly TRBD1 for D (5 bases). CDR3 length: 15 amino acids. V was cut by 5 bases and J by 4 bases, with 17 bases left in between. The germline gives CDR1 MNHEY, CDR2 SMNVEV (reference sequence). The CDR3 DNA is TGTGCCAGCAGTATGACGCGACAGAGCCCCTATGGCTACACCTTC. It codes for CASSMTRQSPYGYTF.

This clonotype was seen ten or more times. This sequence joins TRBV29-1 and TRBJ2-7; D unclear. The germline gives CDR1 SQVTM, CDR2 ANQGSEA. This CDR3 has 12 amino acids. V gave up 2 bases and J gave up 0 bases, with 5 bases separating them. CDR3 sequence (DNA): TGCAGCGTTGAACAGACCTCCTACGAGCAGTACTTC. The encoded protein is CSVEQTSYEQYF.